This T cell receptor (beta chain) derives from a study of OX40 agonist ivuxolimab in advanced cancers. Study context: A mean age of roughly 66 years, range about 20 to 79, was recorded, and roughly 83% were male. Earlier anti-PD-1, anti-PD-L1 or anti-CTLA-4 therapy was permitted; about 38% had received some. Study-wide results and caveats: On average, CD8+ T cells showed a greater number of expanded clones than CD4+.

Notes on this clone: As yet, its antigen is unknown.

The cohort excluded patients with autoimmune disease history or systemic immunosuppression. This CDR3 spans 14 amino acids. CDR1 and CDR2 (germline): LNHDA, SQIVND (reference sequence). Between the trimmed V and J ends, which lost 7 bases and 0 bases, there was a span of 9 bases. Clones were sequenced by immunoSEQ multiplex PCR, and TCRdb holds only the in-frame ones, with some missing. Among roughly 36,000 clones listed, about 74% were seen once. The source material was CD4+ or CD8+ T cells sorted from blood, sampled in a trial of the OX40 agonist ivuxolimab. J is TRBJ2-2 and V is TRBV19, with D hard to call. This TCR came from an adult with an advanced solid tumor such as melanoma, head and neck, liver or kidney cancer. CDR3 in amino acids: CASTRFANTGELFF. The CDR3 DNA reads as TGTGCCAGTACAAGGTTCGCGAACACCGGGGAGCTGTTTTTT.